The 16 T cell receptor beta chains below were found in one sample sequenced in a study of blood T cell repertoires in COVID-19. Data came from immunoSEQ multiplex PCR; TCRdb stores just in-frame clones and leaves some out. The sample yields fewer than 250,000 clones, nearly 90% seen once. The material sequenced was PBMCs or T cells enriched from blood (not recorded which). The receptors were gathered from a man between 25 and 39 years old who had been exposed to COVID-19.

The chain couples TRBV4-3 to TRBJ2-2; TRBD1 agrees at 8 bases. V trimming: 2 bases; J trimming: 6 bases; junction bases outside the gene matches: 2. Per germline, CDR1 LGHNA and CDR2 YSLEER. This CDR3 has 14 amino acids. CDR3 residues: CASSQQTGAGELFF. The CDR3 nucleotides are TGCGCCAGCAGCCAACAGACAGGGGCCGGGGAGCTGTTTTTT.

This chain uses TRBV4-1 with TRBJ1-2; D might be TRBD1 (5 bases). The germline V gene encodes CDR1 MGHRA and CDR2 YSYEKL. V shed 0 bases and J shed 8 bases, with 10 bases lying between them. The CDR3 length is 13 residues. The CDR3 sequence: CASSQDTGFGYTF. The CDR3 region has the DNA TGCGCCAGCAGCCAAGATACAGGATTCGGCTACACCTTC.

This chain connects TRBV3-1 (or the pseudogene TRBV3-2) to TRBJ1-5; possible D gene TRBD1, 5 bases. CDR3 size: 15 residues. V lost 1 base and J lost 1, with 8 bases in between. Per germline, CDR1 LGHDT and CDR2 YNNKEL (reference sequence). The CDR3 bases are TGTGCCAGCAGCCAAGGGGACTTCAGCAATCAGCCCCAGCATTTT. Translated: CASSQGDFSNQPQHF.

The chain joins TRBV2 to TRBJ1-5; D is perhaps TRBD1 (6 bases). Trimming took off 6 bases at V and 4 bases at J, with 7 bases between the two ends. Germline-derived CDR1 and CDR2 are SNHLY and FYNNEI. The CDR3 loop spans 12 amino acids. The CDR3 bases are TGTGCCAGCAGCCAGGGGAATCAGCCCCAGCATTTT. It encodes CASSQGNQPQHF.

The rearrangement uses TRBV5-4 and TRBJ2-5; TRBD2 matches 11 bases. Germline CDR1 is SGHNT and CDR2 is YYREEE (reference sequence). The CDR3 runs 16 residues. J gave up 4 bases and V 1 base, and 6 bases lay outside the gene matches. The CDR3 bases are TGTGCCAGCAGCTTGTCAGTAGCGGGGGGGGTAGAGACCCAGTACTTC. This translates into CASSLSVAGGVETQYF.

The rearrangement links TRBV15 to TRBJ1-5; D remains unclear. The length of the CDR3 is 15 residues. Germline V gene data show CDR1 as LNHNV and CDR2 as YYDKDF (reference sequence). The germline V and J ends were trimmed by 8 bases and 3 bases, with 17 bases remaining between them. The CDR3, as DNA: TGTGCCACCTCGTCTGGCGGGCAGAACAATCAGCCCCAGCATTTT. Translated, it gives CATSSGGQNNQPQHF.

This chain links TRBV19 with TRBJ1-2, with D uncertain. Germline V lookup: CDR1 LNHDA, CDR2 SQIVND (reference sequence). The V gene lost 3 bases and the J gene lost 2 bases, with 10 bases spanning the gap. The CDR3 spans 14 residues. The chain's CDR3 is CASSMPRLNYGYTF. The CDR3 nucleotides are TGTGCCAGTAGTATGCCGAGGCTGAACTATGGCTACACCTTC.

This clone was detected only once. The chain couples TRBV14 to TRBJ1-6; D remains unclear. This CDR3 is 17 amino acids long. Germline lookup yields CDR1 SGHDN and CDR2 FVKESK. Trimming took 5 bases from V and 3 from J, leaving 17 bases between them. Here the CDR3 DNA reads TGTGCCAGCAGCTTAGCCTCCACATGGTACTATAATTCACCCCTCCACTTT. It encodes CASSLASTWYYNSPLHF.

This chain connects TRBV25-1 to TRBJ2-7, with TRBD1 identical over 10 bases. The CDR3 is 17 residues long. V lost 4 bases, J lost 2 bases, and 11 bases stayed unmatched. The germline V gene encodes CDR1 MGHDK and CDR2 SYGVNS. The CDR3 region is CASSAPTGTGAAYEQYF. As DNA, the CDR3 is TGTGCCAGCAGTGCCCCTACCGGGACAGGGGCGGCCTACGAGCAGTACTTC.

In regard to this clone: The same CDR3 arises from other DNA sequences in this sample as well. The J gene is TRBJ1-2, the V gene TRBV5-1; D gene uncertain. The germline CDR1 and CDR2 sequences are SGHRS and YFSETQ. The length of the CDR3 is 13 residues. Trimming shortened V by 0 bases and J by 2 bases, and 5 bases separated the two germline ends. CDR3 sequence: CASSLGRNYGYTF. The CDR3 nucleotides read TGCGCCAGCAGCTTGGGCAGAAACTATGGCTACACCTTC.

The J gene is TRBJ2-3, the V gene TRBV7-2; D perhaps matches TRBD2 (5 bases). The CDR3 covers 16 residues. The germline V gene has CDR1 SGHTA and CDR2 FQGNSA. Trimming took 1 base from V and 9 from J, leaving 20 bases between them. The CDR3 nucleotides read TGTGCCAGCAGCTTAGAGTCGTCCATCTTTCAGCGGACGCAGTATTTT. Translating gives CASSLESSIFQRTQYF.

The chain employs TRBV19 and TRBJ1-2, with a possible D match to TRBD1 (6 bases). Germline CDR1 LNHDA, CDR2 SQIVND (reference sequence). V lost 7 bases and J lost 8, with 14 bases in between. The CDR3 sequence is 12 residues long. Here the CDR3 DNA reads TGTGCCAGTACCACGACAGGTGGAGGCTACACCTTC. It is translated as CASTTTGGGYTF.

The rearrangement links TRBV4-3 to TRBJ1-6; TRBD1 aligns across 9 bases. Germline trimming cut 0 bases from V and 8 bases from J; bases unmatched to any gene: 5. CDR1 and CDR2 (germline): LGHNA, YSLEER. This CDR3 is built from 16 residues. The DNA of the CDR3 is TGCGCCAGCAGCCAAGATCCGGGACAGGGATATTCACCCCTCCACTTT. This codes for CASSQDPGQGYSPLHF.

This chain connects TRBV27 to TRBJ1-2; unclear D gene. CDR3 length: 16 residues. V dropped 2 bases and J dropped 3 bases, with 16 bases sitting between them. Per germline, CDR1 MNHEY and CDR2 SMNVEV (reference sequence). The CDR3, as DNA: TGTGCCAGCAGTTTACGGGGAGGAGGTTCCTACTATGGCTACACCTTC. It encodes CASSLRGGGSYYGYTF.

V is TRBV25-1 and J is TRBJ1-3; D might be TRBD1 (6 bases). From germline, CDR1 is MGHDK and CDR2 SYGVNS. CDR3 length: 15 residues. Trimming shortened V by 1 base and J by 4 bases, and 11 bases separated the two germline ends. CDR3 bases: TGTGCCAGCAGTGAATCAGGGGATAAAGGAAACACCATATATTTT. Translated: CASSESGDKGNTIYF.

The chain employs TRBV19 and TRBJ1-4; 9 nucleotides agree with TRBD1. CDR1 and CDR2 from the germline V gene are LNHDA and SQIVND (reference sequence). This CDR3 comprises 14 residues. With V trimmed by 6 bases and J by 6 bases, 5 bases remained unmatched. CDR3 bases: TGTGCCAGTAGCCCAGGACAGGGGTATGAAAAACTGTTTTTT. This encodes CASSPGQGYEKLFF.